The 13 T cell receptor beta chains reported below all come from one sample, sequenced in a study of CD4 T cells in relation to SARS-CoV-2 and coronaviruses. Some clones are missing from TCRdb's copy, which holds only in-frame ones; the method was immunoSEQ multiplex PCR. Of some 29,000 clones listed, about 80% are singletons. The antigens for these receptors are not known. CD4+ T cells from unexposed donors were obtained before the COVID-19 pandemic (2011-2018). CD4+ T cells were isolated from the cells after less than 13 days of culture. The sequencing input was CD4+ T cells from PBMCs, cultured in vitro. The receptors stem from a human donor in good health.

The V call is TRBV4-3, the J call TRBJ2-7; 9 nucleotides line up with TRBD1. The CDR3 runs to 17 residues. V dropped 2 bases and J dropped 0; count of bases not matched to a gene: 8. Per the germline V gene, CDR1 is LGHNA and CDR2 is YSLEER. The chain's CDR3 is CASSQYPPGQGSYEQYF. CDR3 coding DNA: TGCGCCAGCAGCCAATACCCCCCGGGACAGGGCTCCTACGAGCAGTACTTC.

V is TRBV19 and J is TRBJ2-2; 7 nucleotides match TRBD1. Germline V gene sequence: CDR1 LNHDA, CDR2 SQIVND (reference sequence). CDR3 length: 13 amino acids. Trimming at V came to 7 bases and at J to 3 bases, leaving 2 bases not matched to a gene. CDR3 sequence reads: CASTGGYTGELFF. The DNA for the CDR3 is TGTGCCAGTACAGGGGGATACACCGGGGAGCTGTTTTTT. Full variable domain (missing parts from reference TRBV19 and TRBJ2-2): DGGITQSPKYLFRKEGQNVTLSCEQNLNHDAMYWYRQDPGQGLRLIYYSQIVNDFQKGDIAEGYSVSREKKESFPLTVTSAQKNPTAFYLCASTGGYTGELFFGEGSRLTVL.

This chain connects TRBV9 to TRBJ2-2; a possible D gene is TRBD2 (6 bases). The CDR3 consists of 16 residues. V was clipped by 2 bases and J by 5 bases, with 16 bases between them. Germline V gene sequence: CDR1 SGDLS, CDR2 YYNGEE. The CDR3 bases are TGTGCCAGCAGCGTCTCCACTAGCTCGGGTACCGGGGAGCTGTTTTTT. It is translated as CASSVSTSSGTGELFF.

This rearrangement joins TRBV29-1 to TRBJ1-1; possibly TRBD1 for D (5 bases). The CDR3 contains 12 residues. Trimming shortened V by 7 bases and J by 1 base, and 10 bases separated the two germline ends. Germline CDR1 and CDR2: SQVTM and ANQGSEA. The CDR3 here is CSGHRSNTEAFF. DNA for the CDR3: TGCAGCGGTCACAGGTCGAACACTGAAGCTTTCTTT. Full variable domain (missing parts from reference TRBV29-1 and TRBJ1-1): SAVISQKPSRDICQRGTSLTIQCQVDSQVTMMFWYRQQPGQSLTLIATANQGSEATYESGFVIDKFPISRPNLTFSTLTVSNMSPEDSSIYLCSGHRSNTEAFFGQGTRLTVV.

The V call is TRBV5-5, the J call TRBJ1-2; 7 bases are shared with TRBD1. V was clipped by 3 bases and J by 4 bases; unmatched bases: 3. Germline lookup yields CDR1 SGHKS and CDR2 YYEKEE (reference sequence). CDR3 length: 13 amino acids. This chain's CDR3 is CASSSGTAYGYTF. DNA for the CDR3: TGTGCCAGCAGCTCCGGGACAGCCTATGGCTACACCTTC.

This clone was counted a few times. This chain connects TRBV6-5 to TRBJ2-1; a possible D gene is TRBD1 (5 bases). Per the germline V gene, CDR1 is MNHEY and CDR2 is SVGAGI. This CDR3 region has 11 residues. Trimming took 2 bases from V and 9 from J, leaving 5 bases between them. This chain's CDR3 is CASSYRGEQFF. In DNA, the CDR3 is TGTGCCAGCAGTTACAGGGGTGAGCAGTTCTTC.

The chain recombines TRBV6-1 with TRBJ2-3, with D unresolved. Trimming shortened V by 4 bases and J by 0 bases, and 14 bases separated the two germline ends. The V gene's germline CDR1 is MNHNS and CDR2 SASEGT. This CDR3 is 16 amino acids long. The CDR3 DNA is TGTGCCAGCAGTGGTGGCAGAGAGTCTAGCACAGATACGCAGTATTTT. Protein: CASSGGRESSTDTQYF.

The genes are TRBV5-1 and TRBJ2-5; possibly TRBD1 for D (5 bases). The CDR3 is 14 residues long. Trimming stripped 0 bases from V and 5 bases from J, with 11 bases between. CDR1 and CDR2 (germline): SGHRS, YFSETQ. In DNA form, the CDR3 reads TGCGCCAGCAGCTTGGCTGGCAGGGTTGAGACCCAGTACTTC. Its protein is CASSLAGRVETQYF.

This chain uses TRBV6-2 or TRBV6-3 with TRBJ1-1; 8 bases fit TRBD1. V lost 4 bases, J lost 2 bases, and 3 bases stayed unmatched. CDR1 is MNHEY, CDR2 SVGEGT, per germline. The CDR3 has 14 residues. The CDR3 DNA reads TGTGCCAGCAGTTTCGACAGGGGAAACACTGAAGCTTTCTTT. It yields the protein CASSFDRGNTEAFF.

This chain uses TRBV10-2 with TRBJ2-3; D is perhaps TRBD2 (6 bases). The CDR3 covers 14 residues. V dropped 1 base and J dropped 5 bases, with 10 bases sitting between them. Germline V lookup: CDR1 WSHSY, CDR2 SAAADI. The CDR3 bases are TGCGCCAGCAGTGAGTACCTTAGCGGAGATACGCAGTATTTT. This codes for CASSEYLSGDTQYF.

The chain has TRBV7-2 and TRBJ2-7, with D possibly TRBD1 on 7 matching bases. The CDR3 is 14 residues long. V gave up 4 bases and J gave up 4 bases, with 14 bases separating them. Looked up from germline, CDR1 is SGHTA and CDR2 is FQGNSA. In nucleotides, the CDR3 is TGTGCCAGCAGCTCACAGGGGACTTCTTACGAGCAGTACTTC. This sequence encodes CASSSQGTSYEQYF.

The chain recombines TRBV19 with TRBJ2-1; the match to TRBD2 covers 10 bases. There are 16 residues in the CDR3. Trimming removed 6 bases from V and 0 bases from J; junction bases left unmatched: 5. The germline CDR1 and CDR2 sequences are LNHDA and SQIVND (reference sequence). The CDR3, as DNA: TGTGCCAGTAGCCTAGCGGGAGACTCCTCCTACAATGAGCAGTTCTTC. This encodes CASSLAGDSSYNEQFF.

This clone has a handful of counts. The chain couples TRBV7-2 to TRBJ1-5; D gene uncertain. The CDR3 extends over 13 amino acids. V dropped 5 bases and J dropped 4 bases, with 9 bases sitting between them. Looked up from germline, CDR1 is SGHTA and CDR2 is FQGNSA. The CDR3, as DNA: TGTGCCAGCAGCAACAGAGTAAATCAGCCCCAGCATTTT. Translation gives CASSNRVNQPQHF.